Following are 4 T cell receptor beta chains from one sample sequenced in a study of shared clonotypes between healthy human individuals. Produced via immunoSEQ multiplex PCR; TCRdb's table is partial and in-frame only. The sample has 1.4 million or so clones; less than 99% are singletons. What was sequenced was naive CD4+ T cells sorted from blood. The subset here: CD45RA+ positively selected. The origin of the receptors is a man aged 25 to 45 in good health.

The chain links TRBV6-5 to TRBJ2-5; TRBD1 matches 8 bases. The CDR3 covers 14 residues. Germline V CDR1 and CDR2: MNHEY, SVGAGI. The J segment lost 5 bases and the V segment lost 2 bases, leaving 4 bases of the junction unmatched. The CDR3 DNA reads TGTGCCAGCAGTTACCGACAGGGGAGGGAGACCCAGTACTTC. This codes for CASSYRQGRETQYF.

The rearrangement uses TRBV6-4 and TRBJ2-1, with unresolved D. Germline lookup yields CDR1 MRHNA and CDR2 SNTAGT. CDR3 length equals 13 residues. Trimming cost V 3 bases and J 9 bases, with 12 bases left between them. The CDR3 DNA reads TGTGCCAGCAGTGATCAGCTAGACGGTGAGCAGTTCTTC. Amino acid sequence: CASSDQLDGEQFF.

This chain joins TRBV5-1 and TRBJ1-1, with TRBD1 matching over 8 bases. The CDR3 extends over 13 amino acids. V was clipped by 4 bases and J by 7 bases; unmatched bases: 6. Germline V gene lookup returns CDR1 SGHRS and CDR2 YFSETQ. CDR3 in DNA: TGCGCCAGCAGCCCGAGACAGGGGATTGAAGCTTTCTTT. Its protein is CASSPRQGIEAFF.

The chain is built from TRBV28 and TRBJ2-7; 11 positions match TRBD1. V dropped 6 bases and J dropped 6; count of bases not matched to a gene: 22. The CDR3 extends over 19 amino acids. In germline, CDR1 is MDHEN, CDR2 SYDVKM. The CDR3 here is CASRTDRGRVPGYRSEQYF. In nucleotides, the CDR3 is TGTGCCAGCAGGACGGACAGGGGGCGAGTGCCGGGATATCGGAGCGAGCAGTACTTC.